What follows are 9 T cell receptor beta chains derived from one specimen sequenced in a study of shared clonotypes between healthy human individuals. Libraries were prepared by immunoSEQ multiplex PCR; TCRdb keeps only in-frame clonotypes and omits some of them. The sample holds about 980,000 clones, approximately 80% seen once. What was sequenced was memory CD4+ T cells sorted from blood. Specified subset: CD45RA-negative fraction. These receptor sequences come from a man between 18 and 29 years old in good health.

The chain joins TRBV2 to TRBJ1-5; no definite D call. CDR3 length: 13 amino acids. Deletions cut 4 bases from V and 3 bases from J, with 7 bases between. The germline V gene encodes CDR1 SNHLY and CDR2 FYNNEI. The CDR3 here is CASSGEVNQPQHF. The CDR3 region has the DNA TGTGCCAGCAGTGGAGAGGTCAATCAGCCCCAGCATTTT.

Only one count was recorded for this clone. The gene calls are TRBV28 and TRBJ2-3, with D maybe TRBD1 (5 bases). The CDR3 length is 14 residues. V lost 7 bases to trimming and J lost 2 bases, with 13 bases between them. The germline V gene has CDR1 MDHEN and CDR2 SYDVKM. CDR3 region: CASTRPGFTDTQYF. The DNA of the CDR3 is TGTGCCAGCACACGTCCAGGGTTCACAGATACGCAGTATTTT.

The chain links TRBV30 to TRBJ2-7; TRBD2 might be the D (6 bases). V dropped 3 bases and J dropped 2 bases, with 11 bases sitting between them. Germline CDR1 and CDR2: GTSNPN and SVGIG (reference sequence). This CDR3 is 13 amino acids long. This chain's CDR3 is CAWSAGWAYEQYF. CDR3 coding DNA: TGTGCCTGGAGCGCGGGGTGGGCCTACGAGCAGTACTTC. Drawing the rest from reference TRBV30 and TRBJ2-7, the complete variable domain is SQTIHQWPATLVQPVGSPLSLECTVEGTSNPNLYWYRQAAGRGLQLLFYSVGIGQISSEVPQNLSASRPQDRQFILSSKKLLLSDSGFYLCAWSAGWAYEQYFGPGTRLTVT.

The V call is TRBV25-1, the J call TRBJ1-5, with 7 bases identical to TRBD1. The CDR3 consists of 12 residues. In germline, CDR1 is MGHDK, CDR2 SYGVNS. The junction had 1 base not matched to a gene; V was cut back by 2 bases and J by 9 bases. CDR3 sequence: CASSEQGGPQHF. The DNA for the CDR3 is TGTGCCAGCAGTGAACAGGGGGGGCCCCAGCATTTT.

This clone was recorded a few times. The J gene is TRBJ1-3, the V gene TRBV7-8; TRBD1 aligns across 9 bases. Looked up from germline, CDR1 is SGHVS and CDR2 is FQNEAQ. The CDR3 loop spans 15 amino acids. V shed 5 bases, J shed 3 bases, and the junction held 5 bases outside the gene matches. The CDR3 nucleotides read TGTGCCAGCAGCATAGGACAGGGGTTTGGAAACACCATATATTTT. As protein: CASSIGQGFGNTIYF.

This clone was picked up one time. Other DNA sequences in this specimen translate into the identical CDR3. CDR3 sequence (DNA): TGTGCCAGCAGCGTCGCTAGCGGCCTCTACAATGAGCAGTTCTTC. Translated: CASSVASGLYNEQFF. This chain uses TRBV9 with TRBJ2-1; 7 nucleotides match TRBD2. From germline, CDR1 is SGDLS and CDR2 YYNGEE. The J segment lost 3 bases and the V segment lost 2 bases, leaving 5 bases of the junction unmatched. This CDR3 contains 15 residues. Complete variable domain (other parts from reference TRBV9 and TRBJ2-1): DSGVTQTPKHLITATGQRVTLRCSPRSGDLSVYWYQQSLDQGLQFLIQYYNGEERAKGNILERFSAQQFPDLHSELNLSSLELGDSALYFCASSVASGLYNEQFFGPGTRLTVL.

This chain uses TRBV29-1 with TRBJ1-2; D is undetermined. CDR1 is SQVTM, CDR2 ANQGSEA, per germline. The CDR3 loop spans 9 amino acids. With 0 bases removed from V and 12 bases from J, the gap between germline ends came to 5 bases. As DNA, the CDR3 is TGCAGCGTTGAAGAGTCCCACACCTTC. Translation gives CSVEESHTF.

V is TRBV5-1 and J is TRBJ2-7, with a weak D call TRBD1 (6 bases). Per the germline V gene, CDR1 is SGHRS and CDR2 is YFSETQ. Trimming pared 0 bases from V and 2 bases from J, leaving 12 bases between. The CDR3 sequence is 15 residues long. The CDR3 region is CASSLAGTSAYEQYF. The DNA of the CDR3 is TGCGCCAGCAGCTTGGCGGGGACATCGGCCTACGAGCAGTACTTC.

This clone was detected only a few times. The rearrangement links TRBV7-2 to TRBJ1-6; D call uncertain. Per the germline V gene, CDR1 is SGHTA and CDR2 is FQGNSA. The CDR3 runs 12 residues. V was clipped by 4 bases and J by 7 bases, with 5 bases between them. The CDR3 sequence is CASSSFNSPLHF. The CDR3 DNA is TGTGCCAGCAGCTCGTTCAATTCACCCCTCCACTTT.